The rows below give T cell receptor beta chains drawn from one sample of a study of T cell repertoires in cytomegalovirus infection. Their antigen targets remain unknown. Via MiXCR, TCRdb re-called the reads, giving one row per CDR3 protein. The repertoire holds about 55,000 distinct CDR3 sequences, with over 15% as singletons. Here the sequenced sample was CD8+ T cells from cultured PBMCs, taken from culture after CMV antigen stimulation. All receptors come from a human donor in good health (CMV status not recorded). Some clones in this sample may be carry-over from other donors' samples. Both conserved end residues are part of each CDR3. The D gene is left open where the match is weak. Some rows mark clone size as missing; the rest say once, few, many or name a class of expanded clone.

J gene: TRBJ2-7
clone size: few
D gene: -
V gene: TRBV9
CDR3 protein: CASSVQVNSYEQYF
CDR3 DNA: TGTGCCAGCAGCGTACAGGTTAACTCCTACGAGCAGTACTTC

J gene: TRBJ1-3
clone size: many
D gene: -
V gene: TRBV7-8
CDR3 protein: CASSLGSSGNTIYF
CDR3 DNA: TGTGCCAGCAGCTTAGGGAGCTCTGGAAACACCATATATTTT

J gene: TRBJ2-1
clone size: -
D gene: -
V gene: TRBV7-8
CDR3 protein: CASSLVVEQFF
CDR3 DNA: TGTGCCAGCAGCTTAGTTGTTGAGCAGTTCTTC

J gene: TRBJ1-3
clone size: few
D gene: -
V gene: TRBV2
CDR3 protein: CASSEAPSGNTIYF
CDR3 DNA: TGTGCCAGCAGTGAGGCCCCATCTGGAAACACCATATATTTT

J gene: TRBJ2-7
clone size: many
D gene: TRBD2
V gene: TRBV6-2/TRBV6-3
CDR3 protein: CASSYITGGEQYF
CDR3 DNA: TGTGCCAGCAGTTACATCACGGGAGGCGAGCAGTACTTC

J gene: TRBJ2-1
clone size: once
D gene: -
V gene: TRBV7-9
CDR3 protein: CASSPPFTGYEQFF
CDR3 DNA: TGTGCCAGCAGCCCTCCCTTCACGGGGTATGAGCAGTTCTTC

J gene: TRBJ2-3
clone size: few
D gene: -
V gene: TRBV27
CDR3 protein: CASTPSIGDATHDTQYF
CDR3 DNA: TGTGCCAGCACCCCCTCCATTGGGGACGCAACACATGATACGCAGTATTTT

J gene: TRBJ2-5
clone size: -
D gene: -
V gene: TRBV5-4
CDR3 protein: CASSLEQNQETQYF
CDR3 DNA: TGTGCCAGCAGCTTGGAACAGAATCAAGAGACCCAGTACTTC

J gene: TRBJ2-1
clone size: medium-sized
D gene: TRBD1
V gene: TRBV6-1
CDR3 protein: CASYRGINYNEQFF
CDR3 DNA: TGTGCCAGCTACAGGGGGATTAATTACAATGAGCAGTTCTTC

J gene: TRBJ1-5
clone size: -
D gene: -
V gene: TRBV24-1
CDR3 protein: CATSDFEGYPQHF
CDR3 DNA: TGTGCCACCAGTGATTTTGAGGGCTATCCCCAGCATTTT